The 28 T cell receptor beta chains below were found in one sample sequenced in a study of shared clonotypes between healthy human individuals. Sequenced by immunoSEQ multiplex PCR; TCRdb stores in-frame clones only, minus some. Of 2.3 million or so clones listed, 85% to 95% are singletons. The specimen was naive CD4+ T cells from PBMCs. The subset was: CD45RA+ positively selected. The receptors derive from a man between 18 and 29 years old in good health. Some clones in this sample may be carry-over from other donors' samples.

The gene calls are TRBV29-1 and TRBJ1-1; maybe TRBD1 (6 bases). The germline V and J ends were trimmed by 1 base and 1 base, with 13 bases remaining between them. The CDR3 covers 15 residues. The germline gives CDR1 SQVTM, CDR2 ANQGSEA. The CDR3 DNA sequence: TGCAGCGTTGAAGGGGGGCTCGCGAAGAACACTGAAGCTTTCTTT. Translating it yields CSVEGGLAKNTEAFF.

CDR3 nucleotide sequence: TGCGCCAGCAGCTCCTTAGAGGGGGACACTGAAGCTTTCTTT. Translating it yields CASSSLEGDTEAFF. The chain carries TRBV5-1 and TRBJ1-1, with D maybe TRBD1 (6 bases). Trimming shortened V by 3 bases and J by 3 bases, and 12 bases separated the two germline ends. Per germline, CDR1 SGHRS and CDR2 YFSETQ. The CDR3 is made up of 14 amino acids. Based on the CDR3 plus reference TRBV5-1 and TRBJ1-1, the full variable domain is KAGVTQTPRYLIKTRGQQVTLSCSPISGHRSVSWYQQTPGQGLQFLFEYFSETQRNKGNFPGRFSGRQFSNSRSEMNVSTLELGDSALYLCASSSLEGDTEAFFGQGTRLTVV.

The rearrangement uses TRBV5-1 and TRBJ2-2; D might be TRBD2 (6 bases). The CDR3 has 15 residues. Germline V gives CDR1 SGHRS, CDR2 YFSETQ. V was trimmed by 3 bases and J by 4 bases, leaving 13 bases between them. CDR3 coding DNA: TGCGCCAGCAGCTCGGGACTCCCGGGCACCGGGGAGCTGTTTTTT. Protein: CASSSGLPGTGELFF.

The rearrangement joins TRBV28 to TRBJ1-2, with D perhaps matching TRBD1 (5 bases). Trimming left V 2 bases short and J 10 bases short, with 17 bases between. This CDR3 contains 14 residues. Germline loops: CDR1 MDHEN, CDR2 SYDVKM. In DNA, the CDR3 is TGTGCCAGCAGTTTACCCCGGGGCGTAAGCGTCTACACCTTC. It encodes CASSLPRGVSVYTF.

The rearrangement links TRBV30 to TRBJ2-1, with 7 bases that match TRBD2. With 3 bases clipped from V and 3 bases from J, the junction kept 8 bases outside the gene matches. Germline lookup yields CDR1 GTSNPN and CDR2 SVGIG (reference sequence). The CDR3 sequence is 15 residues long. The CDR3 nucleotides read TGTGCCTGGAGCCGCGGGAGTGGAGGCTACAATGAGCAGTTCTTC. This translates into CAWSRGSGGYNEQFF. The whole variable domain, filled in from reference TRBV30 and TRBJ2-1, reads SQTIHQWPATLVQPVGSPLSLECTVEGTSNPNLYWYRQAAGRGLQLLFYSVGIGQISSEVPQNLSASRPQDRQFILSSKKLLLSDSGFYLCAWSRGSGGYNEQFFGPGTRLTVL.

The V and J genes are TRBV13 and TRBJ2-1; no clear D. Germline CDR1 and CDR2: PRHDT and FYEKMQ (reference sequence). The CDR3 sequence is 16 residues long. Trimming took off 1 base at V and 2 bases at J, with 12 bases between the two ends. The CDR3: CASSLDGGRPYNEQFF. The CDR3, as DNA: TGTGCCAGCAGCTTAGACGGCGGCAGGCCCTACAATGAGCAGTTCTTC.

The V call is TRBV5-4, the J call TRBJ2-5; TRBD2 matches at 9 bases. V dropped 4 bases and J dropped 5; count of bases not matched to a gene: 9. This CDR3 is 15 amino acids long. Per the germline V gene, CDR1 is SGHNT and CDR2 is YYREEE (reference sequence). This CDR3 reads CASSVGLARGETQYF. The CDR3 region has the DNA TGTGCCAGCAGCGTCGGACTAGCGAGGGGGGAGACCCAGTACTTC.

The rearrangement links TRBV4-1 to TRBJ2-4, with TRBD1 identical over 9 bases. The CDR3 contains 14 residues. Germline V gene data show CDR1 as MGHRA and CDR2 as YSYEKL. V gave up 6 bases and J gave up 9 bases; unmatched junction bases: 9. The CDR3 here is CASSQPGQGPIQYF. The CDR3 region has the DNA TGCGCCAGCAGTCAACCGGGACAGGGCCCCATTCAGTACTTC.

This chain connects TRBV5-1 to TRBJ2-1; the match to TRBD2 covers 11 bases. Germline CDR1 SGHRS, CDR2 YFSETQ. CDR3 length: 15 residues. After removal of 3 bases from V and 7 bases from J, the junction contained 6 bases not matched to a gene. CDR3 amino acids: CASSYLLAGDNEQFF. In nucleotides, the CDR3 is TGCGCCAGCAGCTACTTACTAGCGGGAGATAATGAGCAGTTCTTC.

V usage is TRBV7-3 and J usage is TRBJ1-3; no clear D. V lost 1 base and J 4 bases, leaving 5 bases between the germline ends. Germline CDR1 and CDR2: SGHTA and FQGTGA. The CDR3 has 13 residues. This CDR3 is CASSLSEGNTIYF. The DNA for the CDR3 is TGTGCCAGCAGCTTAAGTGAGGGAAACACCATATATTTT. Full variable domain (outside the CDR3, taken from reference TRBV7-3 and TRBJ1-3): GAGVSQTPSNKVTEKGKYVELRCDPISGHTALYWYRQSLGQGPEFLIYFQGTGAADDSGLPNDRFFAVRPEGSVSTLKIQRTERGDSAVYLCASSLSEGNTIYFGEGSWLTVV.

This chain links TRBV7-9 with TRBJ2-5; no definite D call. The CDR3 runs 13 residues. Germline V CDR1 and CDR2: SEHNR, FQNEAQ (reference sequence). V lost 5 bases, J lost 3 bases, and 10 bases lay in between. CDR3 bases: TGTGCCAGCAGCGGGCAACTTAAAGAGACCCAGTACTTC. This codes for CASSGQLKETQYF. Full variable domain (rest looked up from reference TRBV7-9 and TRBJ2-5): DTGVSQNPRHKITKRGQNVTFRCDPISEHNRLYWYRQTLGQGPEFLTYFQNEAQLEKSRLLSDRFSAERPKGSFSTLEIQRTEQGDSAMYLCASSGQLKETQYFGPGTRLLVL.

The chain carries TRBV15 and TRBJ2-4; D remains unclear. V lost 0 bases, J lost 7 bases, and 10 bases lay in between. The CDR3 spans 14 residues. The germline V gene has CDR1 LNHNV and CDR2 YYDKDF (reference sequence). CDR3 amino acids: CATSRDLVMNIQYF. In DNA, the CDR3 is TGTGCCACCAGCAGAGATTTAGTGATGAACATTCAGTACTTC.

A single count supports this clone. The chain carries TRBV1 and TRBJ1-5. TRBV1 is a documented pseudogene. CDR3 size: 16 residues. CDR3 DNA sequence: TGCACCAGCAGCCCTCGGTACGTTTACCTTAATCAGCCCCAGCATTTT. Encoded protein: CTSSPRYVYLNQPQHF.

For the CDR3, the DNA is TGCGCCAGCAAGGGGTCATTAACCACAGATACGCAGTATTTT. This encodes CASKGSLTTDTQYF. This chain uses TRBV10-2 with TRBJ2-3; the D gene is possibly TRBD1 (5 bases). The V end lost 7 bases, the J end lost 2 bases, and 13 bases lay between the germline ends. Germline V gives CDR1 WSHSY, CDR2 SAAADI. The CDR3 extends over 14 amino acids.

This clone was counted between two and nine times. The rearrangement joins TRBV6-1 to TRBJ2-7; D unresolved. Germline CDR1 and CDR2: MNHNS and SASEGT. The CDR3 runs 14 residues. V was trimmed by 7 bases and J by 3 bases, leaving 16 bases between them. Written as DNA, the CDR3 is TGTGCCAGCAACTATCACTCAGCAGGCTACGAGCAGTACTTC. Its translation: CASNYHSAGYEQYF.

This rearrangement joins TRBV27 to TRBJ1-5; D possibly corresponds to TRBD1 (6 bases). Germline assignment: CDR1 MNHEY and CDR2 SMNVEV (reference sequence). The CDR3 has 15 residues. The V and J ends lost 5 bases and 1 base respectively, with 12 bases between them. CDR3 region: CASSEWGQSNQPQHF. The DNA of the CDR3 is TGTGCCAGCAGTGAGTGGGGGCAGAGCAATCAGCCCCAGCATTTT.

The chain employs TRBV7-4 and TRBJ1-3, with no clear D. Trimming left V 6 bases short and J 6 bases short, with 9 bases between. Germline CDR1 SGHVT, CDR2 SQSDAQ. There are 12 residues in the CDR3. The chain's CDR3 is CASRRTENTIYF. The CDR3 DNA sequence: TGTGCCAGCAGACGGACCGAAAACACCATATATTTT.

V and J are TRBV30 and TRBJ2-5, with D tentatively TRBD2 (5 bases). Germline-derived CDR1 and CDR2 are GTSNPN and SVGIG (reference sequence). This CDR3 is 13 amino acids long. With 3 bases removed from V and 1 base from J, the gap between germline ends came to 9 bases. CDR3 sequence reads: CAWSGIIQETQYF. The CDR3 nucleotides read TGTGCCTGGAGCGGGATCATCCAAGAGACCCAGTACTTC.

In this sample, this clone turned up once. The genes are TRBV7-3 and TRBJ2-7; TRBD1 aligns across 7 bases. V dropped 4 bases and J dropped 3; count of bases not matched to a gene: 6. The CDR3 runs to 14 residues. Germline V gives CDR1 SGHTA, CDR2 FQGTGA. The CDR3 sequence is CASSSLWDSYEQYF. The CDR3 DNA sequence: TGTGCCAGCAGCTCTCTTTGGGACAGCTACGAGCAGTACTTC.

As concerns this clone: Other DNA sequences from this sample encode an identical CDR3 as well. This sequence joins TRBV5-1 and TRBJ1-1, with 8 bases aligning to TRBD1. This CDR3 region has 16 residues. Germline V CDR1 and CDR2: SGHRS, YFSETQ. Germline trimming cut 2 bases from V and 0 bases from J; bases unmatched to any gene: 6. The CDR3 DNA is TGCGCCAGCAGCTTAGGGGCAGGGGGCTTGAACACTGAAGCTTTCTTT. It codes for CASSLGAGGLNTEAFF.

The V call is TRBV4-1, the J call TRBJ2-3; D uncertain. CDR3 length equals 15 residues. The germline V gene has CDR1 MGHRA and CDR2 YSYEKL. V lost 3 bases and J 2 bases, leaving 12 bases between the germline ends. CDR3 loop: CASSQNPFVTDTQYF. The CDR3 DNA follows: TGCGCCAGCAGCCAGAACCCCTTCGTCACAGATACGCAGTATTTT.

The rearrangement links TRBV11-3 to TRBJ2-1; D not resolved. V was trimmed by 5 bases and J by 4 bases, leaving 12 bases between them. The CDR3 runs 14 residues. Germline V CDR1 and CDR2: SGHNT, YENEEA. The CDR3 reads CASSDGLGYNEQFF. In DNA, the CDR3 is TGTGCCAGCAGCGACGGGCTGGGTTACAATGAGCAGTTCTTC.

The rearrangement joins TRBV21-1 to TRBJ2-7. TRBV21-1 is a pseudogene. The CDR3 totals 16 residues. CDR3 in DNA: TGTGCCAGCAGCAAAGGGAAGGGTATAATCTCCTACGAGCAGTACTTC. This sequence encodes CASSKGKGIISYEQYF.

V usage is TRBV10-1 and J usage is TRBJ1-1; D remains ambiguous. Germline values: CDR1 WNHNN, CDR2 SYGVQD (reference sequence). The CDR3 spans 14 residues. V gave up 4 bases and J gave up 4 bases, with 13 bases separating them. The DNA for the CDR3 is TGCGCCAGCAGTGCGGGCCTTCGAGGCACTGAAGCTTTCTTT. Translation gives CASSAGLRGTEAFF.

V is TRBV28 and J is TRBJ1-2; D uncertain. CDR1 and CDR2 (germline): MDHEN, SYDVKM. V lost 6 bases, J lost 4 bases, and 18 bases lay in between. This CDR3 contains 15 residues. Here the CDR3 DNA reads TGTGCCAGCAGCCGGAACGTACAGTCTCTCTATGGCTACACCTTC. As protein: CASSRNVQSLYGYTF.

The chain uses TRBV6-5 and TRBJ1-2; TRBD1 agrees at 7 bases. Germline CDR1 reads MNHEY; CDR2 reads SVGAGI. V was pared by 0 bases and J by 4 bases, with 5 bases of the junction left unmatched. The CDR3 runs to 15 residues. The CDR3 loop is CASSYSTAGGYGYTF. CDR3 sequence (DNA): TGTGCCAGCAGTTACTCGACTGCAGGGGGCTATGGCTACACCTTC.

The chain carries TRBV27 and TRBJ1-2; D is ambiguous. The germline V and J ends were trimmed by 5 bases and 8 bases, with 18 bases remaining between them. This CDR3 contains 14 residues. The germline CDR1 and CDR2 sequences are MNHEY and SMNVEV (reference sequence). Here the CDR3 DNA reads TGTGCCAGCAGTCCCCAAGGGCCACACCGCGGCTACACCTTC. This codes for CASSPQGPHRGYTF.

The chain is built from TRBV27 and TRBJ2-1; D not certain. In germline, CDR1 is MNHEY, CDR2 SMNVEV (reference sequence). The V and J ends lost 6 bases and 7 bases respectively, with 10 bases between them. This CDR3 has 12 residues. This chain's CDR3 is CASRRTENEQFF. The CDR3, as DNA: TGTGCCAGCAGACGGACGGAGAATGAGCAGTTCTTC.